Each of the 24 T cell receptor beta chains below was sequenced from the same sample in a study of blood T cell repertoires in COVID-19 (dated by TCRdb to about 2020). Library construction relied on the immunoSEQ multiplex PCR assay. In TCRdb, the immuneACCESS table is reduced to in-frame sequences with V and J assigned. These tables do not hold every clone; where another copy was compared, an unresolved V gene accounts for under half, and the others remain unexplained. This sample has roughly 200,000 clones in its table, and 70% to 90% of those were observed once. The ten most abundant clones make up 5.1% of the sample. Sample: peripheral blood. The origin of the receptors is a woman aged 70 to 79 with active or convalescent COVID-19.

This rearrangement joins TRBV29-1 to TRBJ2-7; D is possibly TRBD1 (6 bases). V lost 1 base to trimming and J lost 0 bases, with 13 bases between them. Per the germline V gene, CDR1 is SQVTM and CDR2 is ANQGSEA. The CDR3 runs 15 residues. The CDR3, as DNA: TGCAGCGTTGAAGGGACGGGACAAAGCTCCTACGAGCAGTACTTC. As protein: CSVEGTGQSSYEQYF.

The chain combines TRBV4-1 with TRBJ1-1, with D maybe TRBD1 (5 bases). The CDR3 length is 13 residues. The germline V and J ends were trimmed by 0 bases and 11 bases, with 13 bases remaining between them. Germline CDR1 and CDR2: MGHRA and YSYEKL. The CDR3 reads CASSQDRGLGAFF. The CDR3 DNA sequence: TGCGCCAGCAGCCAAGATAGGGGACTGGGCGCTTTCTTT.

The gene calls are TRBV9 and TRBJ2-1, with D unclear. Germline V gives CDR1 SGDLS, CDR2 YYNGEE. Deletions cut 4 bases from V and 10 bases from J, with 9 bases between. This CDR3 region has 11 residues. CDR3 amino acids: CASSQTREQFF. The CDR3 DNA is TGTGCCAGCAGCCAGACAAGGGAGCAGTTCTTC.

This chain joins TRBV9 and TRBJ1-1; a weak D match, TRBD1 (5 bases). The CDR3 has 13 residues. The V end was cut by 3 bases, the J end by 3 bases, with 9 bases between. The V gene's germline CDR1 is SGDLS and CDR2 YYNGEE. Here the CDR3 DNA reads TGTGCCAGCAGCGACAGGATCGACACTGAAGCTTTCTTT. Translation gives CASSDRIDTEAFF.

The chain couples TRBV29-1 to TRBJ1-1, with D perhaps matching TRBD1 (5 bases). Deletions cut 3 bases from V and 1 base from J, with 24 bases between. Germline lookup yields CDR1 SQVTM and CDR2 ANQGSEA. This CDR3 spans 18 amino acids. The CDR3 coding sequence is TGCAGCGTTGACCAGCAGGGAGGTTTCTTTAGAGGGAACACTGAAGCTTTCTTT. This encodes CSVDQQGGFFRGNTEAFF.

The chain couples TRBV7-2 to TRBJ1-1; possible D gene TRBD1, 6 bases. In germline, CDR1 is SGHTA, CDR2 FQGNSA. This CDR3 is 16 amino acids long. V was shortened by 4 bases and J by 5 bases, with 20 bases between the two germline ends. In nucleotides, the CDR3 is TGTGCCAGCAGCTCCCCAGTGGGCAGGGGAGAGACTGAAGCTTTCTTT. It is translated as CASSSPVGRGETEAFF.

This chain links TRBV28 with TRBJ1-2; D not resolved. Germline lookup yields CDR1 MDHEN and CDR2 SYDVKM. The CDR3 extends over 12 amino acids. V lost 4 bases to trimming and J lost 1 base, with 4 bases between them. The CDR3 region is CASSSNNYGYTF. CDR3 DNA sequence: TGTGCCAGCAGTTCTAATAACTATGGCTACACCTTC.

The chain uses TRBV7-9 and TRBJ1-1, with TRBD1 matching 7 bases. Germline V CDR1 and CDR2: SEHNR, FQNEAQ (reference sequence). The J segment lost 0 bases and the V segment lost 3 bases, leaving 4 bases of the junction unmatched. The CDR3 sequence is 15 residues long. The CDR3 loop reads CASSFTGALNTEAFF. CDR3 coding DNA: TGTGCCAGCAGCTTTACAGGGGCTTTGAACACTGAAGCTTTCTTT.

This chain joins TRBV4-1 and TRBJ1-4, with 10 bases lining up with TRBD1. The ends lost 3 bases at V and 7 bases at J; junction bases unmatched: 8. CDR3 length equals 16 residues. The V gene's germline CDR1 is MGHRA and CDR2 YSYEKL. CDR3 DNA: TGCGCCAGCAGCCAGGCCGCGGGACAGGGGATTGAAAAACTGTTTTTT. Its translation is CASSQAAGQGIEKLFF.

In its sample, this clone was seen once. The V gene is TRBV2, the J gene TRBJ1-2; D is uncertain. With 0 bases removed from V and 4 bases from J, the gap between germline ends came to 15 bases. Germline CDR1 is SNHLY and CDR2 is FYNNEI. The CDR3 length is 16 residues. The CDR3 loop is CASSEAPISGVYGYTF. The CDR3 DNA reads as TGTGCCAGCAGTGAAGCACCGATTTCCGGGGTCTATGGCTACACCTTC.

V is TRBV27 and J is TRBJ1-2, with a tentative D call TRBD1 (5 bases). This CDR3 spans 16 amino acids. V lost 0 bases and J lost 2, with 13 bases in between. Germline V gives CDR1 MNHEY, CDR2 SMNVEV (reference sequence). The CDR3: CASSLSATGGNYGYTF. The CDR3 nucleotides are TGTGCCAGCAGTTTATCCGCCACCGGGGGGAACTATGGCTACACCTTC.

In this sample, this clone turned up once. V is TRBV6-5 and J is TRBJ2-7, with D tentatively TRBD1 (6 bases). Germline CDR1 and CDR2: MNHEY and SVGAGI. The CDR3 totals 14 residues. V was shortened by 7 bases and J by 4 bases, with 17 bases between the two germline ends. Written as DNA, the CDR3 is TGTGCCAGCACCCGGGGCAGGGGAAGGTACGAGCAGTACTTC. Protein sequence: CASTRGRGRYEQYF.

The rearrangement joins TRBV28 to TRBJ1-2, with D tentatively TRBD1 (6 bases). V gave up 7 bases and J gave up 7 bases, with 16 bases separating them. Germline-derived CDR1 and CDR2 are MDHEN and SYDVKM. The CDR3 runs 13 residues. CDR3 bases: TGTGCCAGCACCTGGGGGCAAAGTGGTGGCTACACCTTC. This encodes CASTWGQSGGYTF.

This clone has a handful of counts. This chain links TRBV6-6 with TRBJ1-4; no firm D call. Germline assignment: CDR1 MNHNY and CDR2 SVGAGI (reference sequence). V lost 2 bases, J lost 8 bases, and 6 bases lay in between. The CDR3 has 12 amino acids. Written as DNA, the CDR3 is TGTGCCAGCAGTTACGTCCAGGAAAAACTGTTTTTT. Its protein is CASSYVQEKLFF.

This clone appeared once. The J gene is TRBJ2-3, the V gene TRBV29-1; TRBD2 agrees at 7 bases. Trimming cost V 6 bases and J 6 bases; bases outside gene matches: 6. This CDR3 contains 12 residues. Per germline, CDR1 SQVTM and CDR2 ANQGSEA. The CDR3 loop is CSVSGRVDTQYF. The CDR3 bases are TGCAGCGTGTCAGGGAGGGTGGATACGCAGTATTTT.

This chain connects TRBV29-1 to TRBJ1-2, with a possible D match to TRBD1 (5 bases). Trimming left V 3 bases short and J 3 bases short, with 5 bases between. Per germline, CDR1 SQVTM and CDR2 ANQGSEA. CDR3 length: 11 residues. The CDR3 DNA follows: TGCAGCGTTGACAGGGACTATGGCTACACCTTC. This codes for CSVDRDYGYTF.

This chain connects TRBV5-1 to TRBJ2-2; 7 nucleotides match TRBD2. Per germline, CDR1 SGHRS and CDR2 YFSETQ. Trimming at V came to 0 bases and at J to 4 bases, leaving 15 bases not matched to a gene. CDR3 size: 19 residues. The CDR3 DNA sequence: TGCGCCAGCAGCTTGGGTGATGGGACTACGAGAGCTCTCACCGGGGAGCTGTTTTTT. Its translation: CASSLGDGTTRALTGELFF.

This clone occurred once. The genes are TRBV28 and TRBJ2-7; TRBD2 is a possible D gene (6 bases). With 2 bases removed from V and 6 bases from J, the gap between germline ends came to 14 bases. Germline loops: CDR1 MDHEN, CDR2 SYDVKM. The CDR3 runs 14 residues. The CDR3 bases are TGTGCCAGCAGTTTAAGGCAGGGAGGACGCGAGCAGTACTTC. As protein: CASSLRQGGREQYF.

This clone was observed once. V and J are TRBV5-5 and TRBJ2-7; TRBD1 matches 9 bases. Germline V gene lookup returns CDR1 SGHKS and CDR2 YYEKEE (reference sequence). This CDR3 has 18 amino acids. Unmatched junction bases numbered 13, after V lost 0 bases and J lost 3 bases. CDR3 DNA: TGTGCCAGCAGCTTGGCACCCGTGTACCGGGACAGGGACTACGAGCAGTACTTC. This encodes CASSLAPVYRDRDYEQYF.

J is TRBJ1-2 and V is TRBV30; maybe TRBD1 (6 bases). The germline CDR1 and CDR2 sequences are GTSNPN and SVGIG (reference sequence). This CDR3 comprises 16 residues. Trimming removed 7 bases at V and 3 bases at J, with 24 bases between. The CDR3 spells CASDTGSPSLYYGYTF. In DNA, the CDR3 is TGTGCCTCCGACACAGGGTCCCCGTCCCTTTACTATGGCTACACCTTC.

The rearrangement uses TRBV7-3 and TRBJ2-1; 7 bases agree with TRBD2. The V gene's germline CDR1 is SGHTA and CDR2 FQGTGA. CDR3 length: 17 residues. V trimming: 2 bases; J trimming: 0 bases; junction bases outside the gene matches: 7. In DNA form, the CDR3 reads TGTGCCAGCAGCTTATGGGACTACAAAAACTCCTACAATGAGCAGTTCTTC. The encoded protein is CASSLWDYKNSYNEQFF.

The V and J genes are TRBV3-1 (or the pseudogene TRBV3-2) and TRBJ2-1; TRBD2 is a possible D gene (6 bases). The CDR3 totals 11 residues. V was cut by 4 bases and J by 8 bases, with 6 bases left in between. CDR1 and CDR2 from the germline V gene are LGHDT and YNNKEL (reference sequence). The CDR3 DNA follows: TGTGCCAGCAGCCTAGCGGATGAGCAGTTCTTC. Amino acids: CASSLADEQFF.

The chain recombines TRBV19 with TRBJ2-1; 12 bases agree with TRBD2. The CDR3 is made up of 15 amino acids. Losses at the gene ends were 5 bases for V and 9 bases for J; bases not matched to a gene: 8. In germline, CDR1 is LNHDA, CDR2 SQIVND (reference sequence). The CDR3 DNA reads as TGTGCCAGTAGTTCCCTAGCGGGAGGGCCAAGTGAGCAGTTCTTC. This gives the protein CASSSLAGGPSEQFF.

The V call is TRBV28, the J call TRBJ1-1; 8 bases agree with TRBD1. Looked up from germline, CDR1 is MDHEN and CDR2 is SYDVKM. V lost 4 bases and J lost 3; bases outside the gene matches: 1. The CDR3 runs 13 residues. The CDR3 nucleotides are TGTGCCAGCAGTTCAGGGGGCTACACTGAAGCTTTCTTT. It specifies CASSSGGYTEAFF.